Each of the 2 T cell receptor beta chains below was sequenced from the same sample in a study of blood T cell repertoires in COVID-19. The method was immunoSEQ multiplex PCR; TCRdb's version includes in-frame clones alone and lacks a portion of them. Of around 260,000 clones listed, 86% are singletons. Sequenced material: peripheral blood. The receptors were sampled from a man aged 18 to 29 with active or convalescent COVID-19.

CDR3 in amino acids: CASSWPQSNQPQHF. The CDR3 coding sequence is TGTGCCAGCAGTTGGCCCCAGAGCAATCAGCCCCAGCATTTT. The chain joins TRBV28 to TRBJ1-5; D is ambiguous. Germline assignment: CDR1 MDHEN and CDR2 SYDVKM. V was trimmed by 4 bases and J by 1 base, leaving 8 bases between them. The CDR3 length is 14 residues. Drawing the rest from reference TRBV28 and TRBJ1-5, the complete variable domain is DVKVTQSSRYLVKRTGEKVFLECVQDMDHENMFWYRQDPGLGLRLIYFSYDVKMKEKGDIPEGYSVSREKKERFSLILESASTNQTSMYLCASSWPQSNQPQHFGDGTRLSIL.

The V gene is TRBV5-4, the J gene TRBJ1-2; 9 bases are a match to TRBD1. With V trimmed by 3 bases and J by 3 bases, 9 bases remained unmatched. The CDR3 has 16 residues. Germline loops: CDR1 SGHNT, CDR2 YYREEE (reference sequence). The CDR3 loop is CASSSGTGNPHYGYTF. CDR3 coding DNA: TGTGCCAGCAGCTCCGGGACAGGGAATCCTCACTATGGCTACACCTTC.